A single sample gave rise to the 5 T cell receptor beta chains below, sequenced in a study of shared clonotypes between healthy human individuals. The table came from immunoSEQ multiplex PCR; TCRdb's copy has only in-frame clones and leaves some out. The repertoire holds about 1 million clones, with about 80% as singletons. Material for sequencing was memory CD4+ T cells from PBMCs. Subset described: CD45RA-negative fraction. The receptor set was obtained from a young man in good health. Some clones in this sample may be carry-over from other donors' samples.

The CDR3 loop is CASSLGTTGNTIYF. In nucleotides, the CDR3 is TGTGCCAGCAGCCTCGGGACAACTGGAAACACCATATATTTT. The chain carries TRBV6-6 and TRBJ1-3; tentatively, D is TRBD1 (6 bases). V lost 6 bases to trimming and J lost 2 bases, with 11 bases between them. This CDR3 has 14 residues. CDR1 MNHNY and CDR2 SVGAGI come from the germline V gene (reference sequence).

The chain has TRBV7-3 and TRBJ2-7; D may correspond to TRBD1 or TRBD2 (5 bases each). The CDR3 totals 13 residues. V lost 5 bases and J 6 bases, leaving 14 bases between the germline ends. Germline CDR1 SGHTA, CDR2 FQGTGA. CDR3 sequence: CASSPGPTLEQYF. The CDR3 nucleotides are TGTGCCAGCAGCCCGGGACCCACACTCGAGCAGTACTTC.

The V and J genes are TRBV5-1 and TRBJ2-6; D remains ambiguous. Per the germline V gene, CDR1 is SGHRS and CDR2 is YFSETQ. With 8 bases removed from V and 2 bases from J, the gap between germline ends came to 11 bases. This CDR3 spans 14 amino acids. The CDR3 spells CASTSPTGANVLTF. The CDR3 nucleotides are TGCGCCAGTACATCTCCTACTGGGGCCAACGTCCTGACTTTC.

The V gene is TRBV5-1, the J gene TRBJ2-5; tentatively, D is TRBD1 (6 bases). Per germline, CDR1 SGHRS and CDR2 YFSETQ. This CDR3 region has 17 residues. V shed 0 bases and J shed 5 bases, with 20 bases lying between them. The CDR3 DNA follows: TGCGCCAGCAGCTTGGGCGGACAGAGCCTCTGGGGGGAGACCCAGTACTTC. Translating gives CASSLGGQSLWGETQYF.

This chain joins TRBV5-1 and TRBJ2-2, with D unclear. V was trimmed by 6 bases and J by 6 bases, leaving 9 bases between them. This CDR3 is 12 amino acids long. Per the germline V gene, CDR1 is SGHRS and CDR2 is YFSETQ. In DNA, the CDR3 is TGCGCCAGCATCTCCCCGCCCGGGGAGCTGTTTTTT. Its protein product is CASISPPGELFF.